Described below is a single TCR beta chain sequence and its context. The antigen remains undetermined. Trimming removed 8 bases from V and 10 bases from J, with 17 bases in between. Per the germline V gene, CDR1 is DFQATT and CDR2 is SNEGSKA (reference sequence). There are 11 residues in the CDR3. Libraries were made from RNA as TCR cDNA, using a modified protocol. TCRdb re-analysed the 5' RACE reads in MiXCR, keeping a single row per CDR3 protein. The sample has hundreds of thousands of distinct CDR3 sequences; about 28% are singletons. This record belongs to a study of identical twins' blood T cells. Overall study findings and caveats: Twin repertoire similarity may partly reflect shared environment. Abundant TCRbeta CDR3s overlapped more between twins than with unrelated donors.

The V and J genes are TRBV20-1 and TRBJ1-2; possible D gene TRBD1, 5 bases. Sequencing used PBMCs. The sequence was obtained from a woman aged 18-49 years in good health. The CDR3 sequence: CSSTKLGDYTF. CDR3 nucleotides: TGCAGTTCTACTAAACTGGGGGACTACACCTTC.